This TCR beta chain was sequenced in a study of cytomegalovirus exposure and HLA in healthy donors (dated by TCRdb to 2016 to 2017). Some background on the complete study: According to an earlier analysis of 587 of the donors, about 180 million T cells yielded roughly 110 million unique TCR beta sequences and around 280 Gb of sequence data. A later genetic analysis took genome-wide SNP genotypes for about 65% of the 666 donors and used that subset as a discovery cohort. In the later analysis, no new phenotypic data were used to find candidate immune exposures; instead, reliance was placed on TCR beta sequences and their occurrence across donors. Donor age, sex, ethnicity and CMV serostatus were compiled alongside the repertoire data. Of the roughly 400 genotyped donors, roughly 80% were placed in the genetic ancestry cluster associated with self-reported Caucasian donors. Among 350 to 400 genotyped donors of the cohort, an average of around 240,000 unique TCR beta nucleotide sequences were sequenced per donor, 15% to 20% of them non-productive. In addition to the first cohort of 650 to 800 subjects, a separate validation cohort of approximately 110 different subjects was used. The aim of the study was to test whether cataloging public T cell receptors could identify signatures of past pathogen exposure. An earlier analysis of several hundred of the donors applied high-throughput TCR beta sequencing to assess whether each TCR beta V gene segment acted as functional or pseudogenic. The number of donors typed differed by locus, with about 629-630 for A, B, C, DRB1 and DQB1, 522 for DQA1, nearly 610 for DPA1, and around 460 for DPB1. An early release covering just under 650 HLA-typed donors comprised approximately 290 gigabases of sequencing data and tens of millions of unique TCR sequences. A later analysis re-analyzed previously published TCR beta repertoires from roughly 630 donors and added high-resolution HLA genotyping to study TCR occurrence patterns. The T cell repertoires of several hundred subjects were profiled by immunosequencing and related to cytomegalovirus serostatus. To predict cytomegalovirus infection status, the study combined high-throughput TCR immunosequencing, statistical association of individual TCRs with disease status, and machine learning. HLA typing included class I and class II loci at four-digit resolution. Four to six DR-DQ haplotypes were handled as single units for association and clustering, since linkage in the cohort was strong. All discovery cohort repertoires had been generated on a single sequencing platform.

The paper's findings and limits, for the study overall: The classifier was reported to diagnose cytomegalovirus status with high specificity and sensitivity in both the original cohort and the validation cohort. A total of about 150 TCR beta chains were listed by the study as associated with cytomegalovirus. According to a later genetic analysis, donors in an Asian-associated ancestry cluster had fewer N-insertions in productive TCRs than the approximately 630-donor mean. This cohort had only TCR beta chains sequenced, and the lack of alpha or paired-chain data limited which features could be detected. The authors suggested that the approach could potentially be extended to other disease states and immunological phenotypes. A later analysis found that most CMV-associated TCR beta chains appeared HLA-restricted, with HLA associations seemingly driven largely by CMV exposure. At a false discovery rate of 0.05, a later analysis linked roughly 17,000 TCR beta sequences to specific HLA alleles. Presence/absence analyses assumed roughly uniform sequencing depth across donors, an assumption that may not hold. HLA typing was unavailable for some donors at each locus, so association tests used only the typed subset. About 17 rarely observed V segments, including chromosome 9 orphons, were excluded from the earlier analysis of about 610 of the donors because counts were too low. Assigning TCR associations to individual alleles was difficult when HLA alleles, especially DR and DQ, strongly co-occurred. Correlated functional status among segregating V segments might reflect linkage disequilibrium, but an unknown experimental factor could not be ruled out. While some public TCRs were present in many individuals, most TCR sequences turned up only very rarely across donors. CMV serostatus was the only immune exposure information available for the cohort. Three of the identified cytomegalovirus-associated TCR beta chains were confirmed in vitro to be specific for cytomegalovirus antigens. The sequencing pipeline was judged likely to have produced a cluster of highly shared sequence variants as a technical artifact. V-gene and J-gene trimming of TCR beta chains was associated with a missense DCLRE1C variant in a later genetic analysis, and the association was replicated in an independent cohort. An earlier analysis of some 590 of the donors showed that most TCR beta V segments appeared in productive rearrangements either about 87% or about 30% of the time, which broadly matched IMGT annotations. Because the 87-base-pair reads could not distinguish some IMGT-functional V segments, including TRBV6-2 and TRBV6-3, those segments were excluded. A further reported finding was that TCR beta sequences accurately predicted the HLA-A and HLA-B alleles for most subjects in the first cohort. According to a later analysis, parvovirus B19, influenza, CMV and Epstein-Barr virus appeared linked to several top co-occurrence clusters. In a later analysis, HLA-associated TCR beta chains were found to be more clonally expanded and to have lower generation probabilities than equally common non-associated chains. In a later analysis, the rate of TCR association differed among HLA loci, with DRB1 alleles having the most associated TCRs and HLA-C alleles having the fewest.

V is trimmed back by 2 bases and J by 6 bases, and the junction contains 6 bases that no gene match accounts for. Spanning cysteine to phenylalanine, the CDR3 consists of 14 amino acids. Only the CDR3 portion is preserved as DNA: 42 bases, with reading frame beginning at the first base. Reading the germline V gene gives CDR1 SGDLS and CDR2 YYNGEE. The cohort consisted of 600 to 700 healthy bone marrow donors. At the time of sampling, all cohort members were nominally healthy, though unrecorded immune exposures were likely present. The donor tested CMV seropositive, placing the donor among the 290 or so seropositive members of the cohort. Each donor provided a peripheral blood sample, and peripheral blood mononuclear cells were used for TCR beta sequencing. The Qiagen DNeasy Blood Extraction Kit was used to extract genomic DNA from the blood cell samples. To note about this clone: Its antigen target is currently unknown. Base qualities are not provided; no much larger clone lies one nucleotide away.

Libraries were constructed by the immunoSEQ multiplex PCR assay. For the multiplex PCR, a mixture combining 60 forward primers for TCR Vbeta segments and 13 reverse primers for TCR Jbeta segments was used. A multiplex PCR assay on genomic DNA amplified the CDR3 region of rearranged TCR beta genes. The amplified TCR beta libraries were sequenced on the Illumina HiSeq System as 87-base-pair reads. For the original study's pipeline: A later analysis counted tens of millions of unique TCR beta chains across the 700 or so repertoires, and around 12 million of these chains were shared by at least two donors. To remove PCR and sequencing errors, raw reads were error-corrected and collapsed into unique sequences using a nearest-neighbor algorithm that merged closely related sequences. CDR3 sequences were aligned to IMGT reference sequences to assign V, D and J gene segments. For a sequence to be retained, a match of at least six nucleotides was required to both a V gene segment and a J gene segment. Rearrangements were classified as productive when the CDR3 lacked stop codons and remained in frame with V and J, and all other rearrangements were classified as non-productive. Following IMGT convention, CDR3 was defined as the stretch from the second conserved V-encoded cysteine up to the conserved J-encoded phenylalanine. In an earlier analysis of roughly 610 of the donors, sequences lacking an unambiguous match to a single V gene segment were excluded. An earlier analysis of a few hundred of the donors classified V segments as functional when productive rearrangements were above 56.7% and as segregating when the standard deviation between donors was above 5%. A statistical classification framework was developed to diagnose cytomegalovirus status using the catalog of TCR beta chain sequences. V and J gene assignment, in a later analysis, came from comparing TCR nucleotide sequences with IMGT/GENE-DB human TR gene sequences. A later analysis assigned CDR3 sequences and most-parsimonious VDJ recombination scenarios with the TCRdist pipeline. In a later analysis, every TCR beta chain was defined by the combination of its CDR3 amino acid sequence and its V-gene family, and reads without a unique V-gene family were dropped. In a later analysis, approximately 590 highly shared, low-generation-probability nucleotide sequences were removed to address suspected cross-contamination and a sequencing artifact. In a later analysis, a clonal expansion index for each public chain was calculated from normalized within-repertoire ranks of inferred template counts. In a later analysis, generation probabilities were computed using a VDJ recombination model fitted to out-of-frame rearrangements, and the results were checked against IGoR. In a later analysis, TCR-TCR, TCR-HLA and TCR-CMV co-occurrence was scored with hypergeometric tests, and a repertoire-size bias correction was applied to TCR pairs. To estimate false discovery rates, a later analysis permuted the HLA or CMV assignments 20 times. In a later analysis, co-occurring TCRs were grouped with DBSCAN, and TCRdist sequence similarity was added when clustering was performed within HLA-allele-positive subsets. For co-occurrence clustering, repertoires with fewer than 30,000 or more than 120,000 public chains were excluded, along with roughly 5 repertoires with anomalous nucleotide sharing. The immuneACCESS repertoire file appears here via TCRdb, limited to in-frame rearrangements. These files lack a portion of the clones; in checked studies, under half of the deficit traces to unresolved V genes, and the cause of the others is not known. D and trimming come from the DNA, and the V and J calls and clone size come from that table. This sample gives approximately 160,000 clones in total; approximately 77% of them show up just once. About 7.4% of the sample is in the top ten clones.

Recombination connected TRBV9 to TRBJ2-5, with TRBD2 matching 8 junction bases. Sequencing was done on a sample of PBMCs. The TCR sequence derives from a male donor in good health and CMV-seropositive. This receptor carries the CDR3 CASSVTGGGKTQYF. At the DNA level, the sequence is TGTGCCAGCAGCGTCACCGGGGGGGGGAAGACCCAGTACTTC. Reference TRBV9 and TRBJ2-5 proteins supply the regions before and after the CDR3; the full variable domain is: DSGVTQTPKHLITATGQRVTLRCSPRSGDLSVYWYQQSLDQGLQFLIQYYNGEERAKGNILERFSAQQFPDLHSELNLSSLELGDSALYFCASSVTGGGKTQYFGPGTRLLVL.